The 11 T cell receptor beta chains below come from one sample, sequenced in a study of identical twins. TCRdb passed the 5' RACE reads through MiXCR, listing each CDR3 protein once. Of approximately 550,000 distinct CDR3 sequences in the sample, about a fifth were seen once. Separately, the same data were catalogued under a study of yellow fever vaccine responses in identical twins.

Sequenced material: CD4+ T cells sorted from blood. The receptors shown here come from a woman aged 18 to 35 in good health.

J is TRBJ2-4 and V is TRBV7-2; 11 bases align to TRBD2. The CDR3 is 16 residues long. Losses at the gene ends were 4 bases for V and 1 base for J; bases not matched to a gene: 3. Germline V CDR1 and CDR2: SGHTA, FQGNSA. The CDR3 loop is CASSSPSGGAKNIQYF. The CDR3 DNA reads TGTGCCAGCAGCTCCCCTAGCGGGGGGGCCAAAAACATTCAGTACTTC.

In this sample, this clonotype turned up a few times. This chain connects TRBV6-5 to TRBJ1-2, with D possibly TRBD1 on 5 matching bases. Germline V lookup: CDR1 MNHEY, CDR2 SVGAGI. The CDR3 is 12 amino acids. Trimming took 2 bases from V and 8 from J, leaving 9 bases between them. CDR3 sequence: CASSYAGRGYTF. CDR3 in DNA: TGTGCCAGCAGTTACGCGGGGCGGGGCTACACCTTC.

This chain connects TRBV10-3 to TRBJ2-7, with D perhaps assigned TRBD1 or TRBD2 (5 bases each). V was shortened by 0 bases and J by 2 bases, with 11 bases between the two germline ends. The CDR3 sequence is 15 residues long. CDR1 is ENHRY, CDR2 SYGVKD, per germline. CDR3 coding DNA: TGTGCCATCAGTGAGTCCTGGGGCGGGCCCTACGAGCAGTACGTC. Its translation: CAISESWGGPYEQYV.

This rearrangement joins TRBV7-9 to TRBJ2-7, with 7 nucleotides matching TRBD2. Germline V lookup: CDR1 SEHNR, CDR2 FQNEAQ (reference sequence). This CDR3 has 13 amino acids. V gave up 8 bases and J gave up 6 bases; unmatched junction bases: 10. The CDR3 coding sequence is TGTGCCAGCTCACGGGGAGGGGTAGTCGAGCAGTACGTC. Residues: CASSRGGVVEQYV.

The chain combines TRBV6-5 with TRBJ2-4; tentative D call: TRBD1 (6 bases). Germline V CDR1 and CDR2: MNHEY, SVGAGI. V was pared by 4 bases and J by 1 base, with 11 bases between. CDR3 size: 15 residues. The CDR3 region is CASSSDDRAKNIQYF. The CDR3 DNA sequence: TGTGCCAGCAGTTCCGACGACAGGGCCAAAAACATTCAGTACTTC.

This clonotype came up a few times. The chain employs TRBV6-2 or TRBV6-3 and TRBJ2-1, with D maybe TRBD1 (6 bases). In germline, CDR1 is MNHEY, CDR2 SVGEGT. Trimming took off 6 bases at V and 4 bases at J, with 19 bases between the two ends. This CDR3 is 16 amino acids long. This chain's CDR3 is CASRAGAHRRYNEQFF. CDR3 nucleotides: TGTGCCAGCAGGGCAGGGGCCCATCGACGTTACAATGAGCAGTTCTTC.

This clonotype was picked up a small number of times. This rearrangement joins TRBV29-1 to TRBJ2-1; 10 bases align to TRBD2. Germline V CDR1 and CDR2: SQVTM, ANQGSEA. Trimming removed 6 bases from V and 3 bases from J; junction bases left unmatched: 2. CDR3 size: 13 residues. The DNA of the CDR3 is TGCAGCGTAGCGGGGGGGAACTACAATGAGCAGTTCTTC. Translation gives CSVAGGNYNEQFF.

This clonotype occurred a few times. This chain connects TRBV5-6 to TRBJ2-3; D perhaps matches TRBD2 (5 bases). The germline CDR1 and CDR2 sequences are SGHDT and YYEEEE. The CDR3 contains 14 residues. V lost 3 bases to trimming and J lost 2 bases, with 10 bases between them. The CDR3 DNA follows: TGTGCCAGCAGCTCCCGCCGGGACACAGATACGCAGTATTTT. Amino acid sequence: CASSSRRDTDTQYF.

This clonotype occurred a few times. The chain links TRBV14 to TRBJ2-1; D may match TRBD1 or TRBD2 (6 bases each). Trimming pared 2 bases from V and 7 bases from J, leaving 18 bases between. The CDR3 is 16 residues long. Germline CDR1 SGHDN, CDR2 FVKESK. As DNA, the CDR3 is TGTGCCAGCAGCCAACCCGGGACACTCGGGGGTAATGAGCAGTTCTTC. It specifies CASSQPGTLGGNEQFF.

This rearrangement joins TRBV2 to TRBJ2-5; D unresolved. The germline gives CDR1 SNHLY, CDR2 FYNNEI. This CDR3 contains 12 residues. V was clipped by 4 bases and J by 5 bases, with 8 bases between them. The CDR3 sequence: CASSVDTETQYF. CDR3 nucleotides: TGTGCCAGCAGTGTAGATACGGAGACCCAGTACTTC.

The chain joins TRBV7-3 to TRBJ2-1; 9 bases line up with TRBD2. V trimming: 5 bases; J trimming: 0 bases; junction bases outside the gene matches: 8. This CDR3 has 17 amino acids. Germline V lookup: CDR1 SGHTA, CDR2 FQGTGA. The CDR3 DNA follows: TGTGCCAGCAGCCAGAGGACTAGCGCTGGCTCCTACAATGAGCAGTTCTTC. Translating gives CASSQRTSAGSYNEQFF.